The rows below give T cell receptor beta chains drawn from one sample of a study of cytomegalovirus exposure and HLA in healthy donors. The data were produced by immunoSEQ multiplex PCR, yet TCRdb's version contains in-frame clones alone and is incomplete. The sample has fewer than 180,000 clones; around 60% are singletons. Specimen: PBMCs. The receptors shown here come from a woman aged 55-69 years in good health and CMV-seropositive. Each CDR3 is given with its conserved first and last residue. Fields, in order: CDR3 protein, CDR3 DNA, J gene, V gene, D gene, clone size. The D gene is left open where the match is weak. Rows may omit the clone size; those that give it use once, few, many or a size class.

CAISRGSREAFF,TGTGCCATCTCGAGGGGGTCGAGAGAAGCTTTCTTT,TRBJ1-1,TRBV28,NA,NA
CASGGASTKSGAYEQYF,TGTGCCAGCGGGGGGGCTAGCACCAAGAGTGGGGCCTACGAGCAGTACTTC,TRBJ2-7,TRBV13,NA,NA
CASSLLTGGSYEQYF,TGTGCCAGCAGTTTATTGACTGGCGGCTCCTACGAGCAGTACTTC,TRBJ2-7,TRBV28,NA,NA
CASSLGTSGSYEQYF,TGCGCCAGCAGCTTAGGGACTAGCGGTTCTTACGAGCAGTACTTC,TRBJ2-7,TRBV5-1,TRBD2,NA
CASSLIGGGTGELFF,TGTGCCAGCAGTTTAATAGGGGGGGGCACCGGGGAGCTGTTTTTT,TRBJ2-2,TRBV28,NA,NA
CASSVAGPPVDEQFF,TGTGCCAGCAGCGTTGCGGGGCCCCCGGTCGATGAGCAGTTCTTC,TRBJ2-1,TRBV9,NA,NA
CASSWGHTVGEQYF,TGTGCCAGCAGCTGGGGACACACAGTCGGAGAGCAGTACTTC,TRBJ2-7,TRBV7-2,NA,NA
CASSLDSSSYEQYF,TGTGCCAGCAGCCTCGACTCAAGCTCCTACGAGCAGTACTTC,TRBJ2-7,TRBV5-4,NA,few
CASSTLQGGDGYTF,TGTGCCAGCAGCACCCTCCAGGGGGGAGATGGCTACACCTTC,TRBJ1-2,TRBV7-9,TRBD1,NA
CASSLVPGGGTETQYF,TGCGCCAGCAGCTTGGTCCCCGGGGGGGGCACAGAGACCCAGTACTTC,TRBJ2-5,TRBV5-1,TRBD2,once
CASRPGGAGELFF,TGTGCCAGCAGGCCGGGAGGGGCCGGGGAGCTGTTTTTT,TRBJ2-2,TRBV6-5,TRBD2,NA
CASSPPGQETQYF,TGTGCCAGCTCACCGCCAGGACAAGAGACCCAGTACTTC,TRBJ2-5,TRBV18,NA,NA
CASSLGGTGELFF,TGTGCCAGCAGCTTGGGGGGTACCGGGGAGCTGTTTTTT,TRBJ2-2,TRBV11-3,NA,NA
CASRSSGSSYNEQFF,TGTGCCAGCAGATCTAGCGGGAGCTCCTACAATGAGCAGTTCTTC,TRBJ2-1,TRBV28,TRBD2,few
CASSSLTLTSGSILDTQYF,TGTGCCAGCAGCTCATTAACCTTAACTAGCGGGAGTATTTTGGATACGCAGTATTTT,TRBJ2-3,TRBV5-6,TRBD2,NA
CASSLDSLNYGYTF,TGCGCCAGCAGCTTGGACAGCCTTAACTATGGCTACACCTTC,TRBJ1-2,TRBV5-1,NA,NA
CASSPRGTGGNTEAFF,TGTGCCAGCTCACCTAGGGGGACAGGGGGGAACACTGAAGCTTTCTTT,TRBJ1-1,TRBV18,TRBD1,NA
CSVAQGYNEQFF,TGCAGCGTTGCCCAGGGCTACAATGAGCAGTTCTTC,TRBJ2-1,TRBV29-1,NA,NA
CASSYDSGRAREQYF,TGTGCCAGCAGCTACGATAGCGGGAGGGCTCGCGAGCAGTACTTC,TRBJ2-7,TRBV27,TRBD2,few
CASSPPGGLREQYF,TGTGCCAGCAGTCCTCCAGGGGGCCTAAGGGAGCAGTACTTC,TRBJ2-7,TRBV6-5,TRBD1,once
CASSQSRNEQFF,TGTGCCAGCTCACAATCTAGAAATGAGCAGTTCTTC,TRBJ2-1,TRBV18,NA,NA
CASSQEWDTLSSGANVLTF,TGCGCCAGCAGCCAAGAATGGGACACCTTAAGCTCTGGGGCCAACGTCCTGACTTTC,TRBJ2-6,TRBV4-1,NA,NA
CASSVVEGTNQPQHF,TGTGCCAGCAGTGTTGTTGAAGGGACTAATCAGCCCCAGCATTTT,TRBJ1-5,TRBV6-1,NA,NA
CASSLNSGQGQETQYF,TGTGCCAGCAGCTTAAACTCAGGACAGGGGCAAGAGACCCAGTACTTC,TRBJ2-5,TRBV7-8,TRBD1,once
CASSSFAGGGQETQYF,TGTGCCAGCAGCTCTTTCGCGGGAGGGGGTCAAGAGACCCAGTACTTC,TRBJ2-5,TRBV7-2,TRBD2,few
CASSVVLAGAADTQYF,TGTGCCAGCAGCGTAGTTCTAGCGGGAGCGGCAGATACGCAGTATTTT,TRBJ2-3,TRBV9,TRBD2,once
CASSLLGGKDYGYTF,TGCGCCAGCAGCTTGTTAGGGGGCAAGGACTATGGCTACACCTTC,TRBJ1-2,TRBV5-1,TRBD1,NA
CASSHGRRGYTEAFF,TGTGCCAGCTCGCACGGCCGGCGGGGGTATACCGAAGCTTTCTTT,TRBJ1-1,TRBV18,NA,NA
CASSLAGGSSYEQYF,TGCGCCAGCAGCCTAGCGGGAGGGAGCTCCTACGAGCAGTACTTC,TRBJ2-7,TRBV4-3,TRBD2,few
CASSGLAGLNEQFF,TGTGCCAGCAGCGGACTAGCGGGACTAAATGAGCAGTTCTTC,TRBJ2-1,TRBV7-2,TRBD2,NA
CASSLNVGREAEQFF,TGTGCCAGCAGCTTAAACGTTGGGCGGGAGGCTGAGCAGTTCTTC,TRBJ2-1,TRBV7-7,TRBD2,NA
CASSRSVRGSGANVLTF,TGTGCCAGTAGTAGGTCGGTCCGGGGCTCTGGGGCCAACGTCCTGACTTTC,TRBJ2-6,TRBV19,NA,NA
CASSFKGANYGYTF,TGTGCCAGCAGCTTTAAGGGGGCAAACTATGGCTACACCTTC,TRBJ1-2,TRBV5-4,TRBD1,NA
CASSDRGFYGYTF,TGTGCCAGCAGCGACAGGGGATTCTATGGCTACACCTTC,TRBJ1-2,TRBV7-9,TRBD1,few
CASRGQTSSYEQYF,TGTGCCAGCCGGGGACAGACCAGCTCCTACGAGCAGTACTTC,TRBJ2-7,TRBV18,TRBD1,NA
CTSSQDSGTALNYGYTF,TGCACCAGCAGCCAAGACTCCGGGACAGCGCTTAACTATGGCTACACCTTC,TRBJ1-2,TRBV1,NA,few
CASSLAGTGATRELFF,TGTGCCAGCAGCTTAGCCGGGACAGGGGCCACCCGGGAGCTGTTTTTT,TRBJ2-2,TRBV11-2,TRBD1,NA
CASSLDRSETQYF,TGTGCCAGCAGCCTAGACAGATCAGAGACCCAGTACTTC,TRBJ2-5,TRBV6-5,NA,NA